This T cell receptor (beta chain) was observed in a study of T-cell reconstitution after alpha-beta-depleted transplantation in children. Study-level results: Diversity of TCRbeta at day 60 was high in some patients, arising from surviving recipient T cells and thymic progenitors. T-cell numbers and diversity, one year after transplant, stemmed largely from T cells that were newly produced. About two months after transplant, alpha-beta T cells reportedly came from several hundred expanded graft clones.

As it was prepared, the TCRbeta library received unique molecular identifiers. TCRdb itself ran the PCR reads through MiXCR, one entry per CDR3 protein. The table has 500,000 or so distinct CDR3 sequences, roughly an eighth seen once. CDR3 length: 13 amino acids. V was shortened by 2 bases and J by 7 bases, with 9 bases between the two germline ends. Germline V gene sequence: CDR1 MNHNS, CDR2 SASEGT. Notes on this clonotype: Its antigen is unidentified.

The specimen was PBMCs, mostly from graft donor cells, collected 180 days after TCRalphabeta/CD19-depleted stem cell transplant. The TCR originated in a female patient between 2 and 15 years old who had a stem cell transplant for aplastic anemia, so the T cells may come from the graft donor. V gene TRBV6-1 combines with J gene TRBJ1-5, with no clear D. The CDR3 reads CASSEWEAQPQHF. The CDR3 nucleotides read TGTGCCAGCAGTGAATGGGAGGCGCAGCCCCAGCATTTT.